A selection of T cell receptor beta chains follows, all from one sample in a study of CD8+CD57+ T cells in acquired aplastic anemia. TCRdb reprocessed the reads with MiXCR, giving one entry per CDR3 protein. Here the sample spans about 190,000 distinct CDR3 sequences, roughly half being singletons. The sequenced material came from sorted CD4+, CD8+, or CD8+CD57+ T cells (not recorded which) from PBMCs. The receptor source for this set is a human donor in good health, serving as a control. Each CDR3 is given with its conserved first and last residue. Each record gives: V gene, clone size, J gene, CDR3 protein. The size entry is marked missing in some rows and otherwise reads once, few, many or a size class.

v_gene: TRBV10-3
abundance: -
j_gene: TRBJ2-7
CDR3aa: CAIRDLADEQYF

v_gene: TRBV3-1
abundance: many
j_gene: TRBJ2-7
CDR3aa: CASSQVSAGGSYEQYF

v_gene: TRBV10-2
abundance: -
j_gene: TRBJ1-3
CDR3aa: CASSAGTGGGNTIYF

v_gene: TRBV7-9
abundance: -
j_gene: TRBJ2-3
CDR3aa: CASSITSTDTQYF

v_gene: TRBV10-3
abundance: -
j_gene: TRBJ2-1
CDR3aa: CAIQEGGYNEQFF

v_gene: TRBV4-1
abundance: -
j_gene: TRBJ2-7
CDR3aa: CASSRDSYSYEQYF

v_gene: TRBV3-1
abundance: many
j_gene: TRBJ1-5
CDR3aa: CASSRDRDDQPQHF

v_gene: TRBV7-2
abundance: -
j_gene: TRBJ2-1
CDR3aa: CASSYNRGGEQFF

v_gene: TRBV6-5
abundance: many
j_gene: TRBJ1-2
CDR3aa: CASSFRTGAVGYTF

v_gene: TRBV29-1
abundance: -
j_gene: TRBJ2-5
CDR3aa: CSARGTSQETQYF

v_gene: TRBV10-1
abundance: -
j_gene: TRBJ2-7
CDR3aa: CASSKSGRSYEQYF

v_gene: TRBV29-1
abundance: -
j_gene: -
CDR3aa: CSVGGRETQYF

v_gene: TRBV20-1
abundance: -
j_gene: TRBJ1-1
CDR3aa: CSARGQVEAFF

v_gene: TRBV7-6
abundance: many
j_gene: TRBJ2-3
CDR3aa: CASSYGLYGPTDTQYF

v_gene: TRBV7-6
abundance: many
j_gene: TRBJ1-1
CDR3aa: CASSGDLNTEAFF

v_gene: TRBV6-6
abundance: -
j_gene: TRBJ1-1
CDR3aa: CAISEGVSTEAFF

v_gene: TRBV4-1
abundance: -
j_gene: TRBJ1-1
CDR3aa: CASSPQANMNTEAFF

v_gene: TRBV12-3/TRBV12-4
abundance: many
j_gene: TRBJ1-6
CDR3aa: CASSLGGTLRALHF

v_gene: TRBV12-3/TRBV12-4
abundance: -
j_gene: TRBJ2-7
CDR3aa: CASRGLERFFEQYF

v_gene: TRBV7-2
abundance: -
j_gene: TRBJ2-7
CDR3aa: CASSLRYRGPEQYF

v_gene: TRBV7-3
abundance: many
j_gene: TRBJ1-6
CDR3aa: CASSFTQWGSPLHF

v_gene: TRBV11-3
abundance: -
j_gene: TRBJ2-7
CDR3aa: CASRAAGITYEQYF

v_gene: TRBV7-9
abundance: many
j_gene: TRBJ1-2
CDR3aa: CASSSGTDYGYTF

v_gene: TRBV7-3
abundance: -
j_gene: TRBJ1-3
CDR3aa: CASSATSGNTIYF

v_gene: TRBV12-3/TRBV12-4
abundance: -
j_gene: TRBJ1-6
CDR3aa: CASSFVRNSPLHF

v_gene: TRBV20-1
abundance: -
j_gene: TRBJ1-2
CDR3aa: CSASNTGTGTNYGYTF

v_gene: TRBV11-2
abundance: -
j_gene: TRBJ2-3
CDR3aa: CASRPGVTEFTDTQYF

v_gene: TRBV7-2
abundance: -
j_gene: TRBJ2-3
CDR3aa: CASSLGLAGGEDTQYF

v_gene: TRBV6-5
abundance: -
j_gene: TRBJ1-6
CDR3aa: CASSYGTGGSPLHF

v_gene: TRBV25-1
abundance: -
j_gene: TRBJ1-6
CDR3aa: CASNEGDRNSPLHF

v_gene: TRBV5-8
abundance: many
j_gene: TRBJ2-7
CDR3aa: CASSRFSGSTYEQYF